There are many counts of the clone carrying this TCR beta chain. The record originates from a study of response to subunit inactivated influenza vaccine. CDR3 length equals 17 residues. Between the trimmed V and J ends, which lost 4 bases and 0 bases, there was a span of 16 bases. Germline V lookup: CDR1 SGHRS, CDR2 YFSETQ. TCRdb independently ran MiXCR on the RT-PCR reads; one entry per CDR3 protein. The data show about 540,000 distinct CDR3 sequences, under 30% seen once. These same data were also listed under a study on T cells expressing NK-cell markers. That source adds: UMIs accompanied the 5'RACE template switching by which TCR beta cDNA was made. T cells sorted in several experiments were restricted to alpha-beta TCR T cells by an anti-gamma-delta TCR antibody. The CD3+CD56-NKG2C+ fraction of several donors was likewise dominated by these clonotypes. HCMV specificity was not established for the expanded NKG2C+ T cell clones.

The sequences come from CD4+ T cells sorted from PBMCs, collected 11 to 12 days after vaccination. The chain carries TRBV5-1 and TRBJ2-2, with a weak D call TRBD2 (6 bases). The sequence was obtained from a man between 45 and 60 years old who received an inactivated influenza vaccine. CDR3 in amino acids: CASSRRAGAANTGELFF. CDR3 sequence (DNA): TGCGCCAGCAGCCGGAGGGCCGGAGCGGCGAACACCGGGGAGCTGTTTTTT.